The sample holds a few counts of the clone carrying this T cell receptor beta chain. The antigen is undetermined. With 4 bases removed from V and 1 base from J, the gap between germline ends came to 13 bases. Looked up from germline, CDR1 is MGHDK and CDR2 is SYGVNS. The CDR3 is 15 residues long. This entry belongs to a study of breast tumors, draining lymph nodes, adjacent tissues. TCRdb used MiXCR to reprocess the multiplex PCR reads, holding one entry per CDR3 protein. The table records 270,000 or so distinct CDR3 sequences, around 30% of them present only once. Samples came from axillary lymph nodes draining the breast cancer. Study-level findings and limits: Compared with lymph nodes, tumors were less diverse; compared with nontumor tissue, more.

The chain joins TRBV25-1 to TRBJ1-1, with a possible D match to TRBD1 (5 bases). Sequencing was performed on axillary lymph node tissue. The receptor was derived from a female donor with breast cancer. Some clones in this sample may be carry-over from other donors' samples. CDR3 loop: CASSAQDLGNTEAFF. The CDR3 DNA sequence: TGTGCCAGCAGTGCACAGGATTTGGGGAACACTGAAGCTTTCTTT. Together with reference TRBV25-1 and TRBJ1-1, the CDR3 gives the full variable domain: EADIYQTPRYLVIGTGKKITLECSQTMGHDKMYWYQQDPGMELHLIHYSYGVNSTEKGDLSSESTVSRIRTEHFPLTLESARPSHTSQYLCASSAQDLGNTEAFFGQGTRLTVV.